This TCR beta chain was captured in a study of T cells after yellow fever vaccination. Points from the study as a whole: A large majority of primary-vaccination clones showed up again after the booster (approximately 96% CD4, about 90% CD8).

TCRdb fed the 5' RACE reads into MiXCR, producing one record per CDR3 protein. The top ten clones hold 15% of a sample with some 400,000 distinct CDR3 sequences, 6% to 8% of them seen once. There are 14 residues in the CDR3. Trimming at V came to 5 bases and at J to 7 bases, leaving 6 bases not matched to a gene. Germline V lookup: CDR1 MNHNS, CDR2 SASEGT. This clonotype was counted at least ten times. Antigen unknown. This sequence originates from a man aged 30-40 years who received the YFV17D yellow fever vaccine. This sequence joins TRBV6-1 and TRBJ1-5; 9 positions match TRBD1. The sequenced sample was PBMCs, obtained 5 days after the yellow fever booster vaccination. The CDR3 sequence is CASSRDRVGQPQHF. The CDR3 DNA sequence: TGTGCCAGCAGTCGGGACAGGGTGGGACAGCCCCAGCATTTT.